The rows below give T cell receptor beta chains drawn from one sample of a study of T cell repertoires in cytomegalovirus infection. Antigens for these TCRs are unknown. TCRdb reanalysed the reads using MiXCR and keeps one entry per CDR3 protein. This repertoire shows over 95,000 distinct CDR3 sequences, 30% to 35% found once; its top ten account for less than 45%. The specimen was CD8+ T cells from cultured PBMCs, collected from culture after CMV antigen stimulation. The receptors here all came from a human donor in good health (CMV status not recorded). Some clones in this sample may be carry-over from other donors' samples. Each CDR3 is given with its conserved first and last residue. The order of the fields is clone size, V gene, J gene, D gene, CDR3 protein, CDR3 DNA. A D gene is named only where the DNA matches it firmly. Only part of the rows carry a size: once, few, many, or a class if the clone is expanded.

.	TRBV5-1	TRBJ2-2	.	CASSPEYNTGELFF	TGCGCCAGCAGCCCCGAATACAACACCGGGGAGCTGTTTTTT
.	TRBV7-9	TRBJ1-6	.	CASSPGASDSPLHF	TGTGCCAGCAGCCCGGGGGCCTCCGATTCACCCCTCCACTTT
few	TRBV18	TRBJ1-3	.	CASSPLPASGNTIYF	TGTGCCAGCTCACCACTCCCGGCCTCTGGAAACACCATATATTTT
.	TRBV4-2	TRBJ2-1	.	CASSQETRGGISYNEQFF	TGTGCCAGCAGCCAAGAGACCCGCGGGGGCATTTCCTACAATGAGCAGTTCTTC
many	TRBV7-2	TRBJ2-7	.	CASSSSPGATYEQYF	TGTGCCAGCAGCTCAAGCCCAGGGGCTACCTACGAGCAGTACTTC
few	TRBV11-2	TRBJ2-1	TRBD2	CASSYLAGAYNEQFF	TGTGCCAGCAGCTACCTAGCGGGGGCCTACAATGAGCAGTTCTTC
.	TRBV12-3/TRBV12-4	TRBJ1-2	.	CASSLVAGSLDGYTF	TGTGCCAGCAGTTTAGTGGCAGGGTCCCTCGATGGCTACACCTTC
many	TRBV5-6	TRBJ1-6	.	CASSLTGTNRDSPLHF	TGTGCCAGCAGCTTAACCGGGACAAACCGCGATTCACCCCTCCACTTT
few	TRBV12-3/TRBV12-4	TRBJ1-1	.	CASRGGMNTEAFF	TGTGCCAGCAGGGGTGGGATGAACACTGAAGCTTTCTTT
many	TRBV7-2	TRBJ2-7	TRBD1	CASSPSLRQGLYEQYF	TGTGCCAGCAGCCCTAGTCTGAGACAGGGCCTCTACGAGCAGTACTTC
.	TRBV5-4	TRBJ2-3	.	CASRGWVGDTQYF	TGTGCCAGCCGGGGTTGGGTCGGCGATACGCAGTATTTT
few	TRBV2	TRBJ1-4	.	CASSATRGDYEKLFF	TGTGCCAGCAGTGCTACCCGCGGGGACTATGAAAAACTGTTTTTT
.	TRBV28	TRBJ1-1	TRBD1	CASSHRDRGILNTEAFF	TGTGCCAGCAGTCACCGGGACAGGGGGATTTTGAACACTGAAGCTTTCTTT
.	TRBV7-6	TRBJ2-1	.	CAGNEQFF	TGTGCCGGGAATGAGCAGTTCTTC
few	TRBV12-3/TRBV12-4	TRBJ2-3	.	CASSQGTDTQYF	TGTGCCAGCAGTCAGGGCACAGATACGCAGTATTTT